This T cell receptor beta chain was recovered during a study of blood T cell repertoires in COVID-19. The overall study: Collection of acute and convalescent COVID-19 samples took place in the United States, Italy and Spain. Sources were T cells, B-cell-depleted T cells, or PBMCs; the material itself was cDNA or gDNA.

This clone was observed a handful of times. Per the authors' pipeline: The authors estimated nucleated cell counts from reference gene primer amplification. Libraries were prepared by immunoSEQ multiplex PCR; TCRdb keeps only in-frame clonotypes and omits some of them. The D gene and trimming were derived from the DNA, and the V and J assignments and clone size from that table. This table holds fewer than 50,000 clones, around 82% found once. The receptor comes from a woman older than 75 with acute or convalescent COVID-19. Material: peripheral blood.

Here the CDR3 reads CASSQEGTTKNTGELFF. In nucleotides, the CDR3 is TGCGCCAGCAGCCAAGAAGGGACTACCAAGAACACCGGGGAGCTGTTTTTT. V gene TRBV4-1 combines with J gene TRBJ2-2; 7 bases line up with TRBD2. Germline V gene lookup returns CDR1 MGHRA and CDR2 YSYEKL. V shed 0 bases and J 1 base; nucleotides not matched to a gene: 5. There are 17 residues in the CDR3.